One and the same sample provided the 7 T cell receptor beta chains below, sequenced in a study of blood T cells in healthy people across ages. Primed by a sample-barcoded 5' primer and a J-beta primer mix, a second PCR proceeded for roughly 6 to 12 cycles. TCRdb reprocessed the 5' RACE reads via MiXCR and lists one record per CDR3 protein. The repertoire holds about 1 million distinct CDR3 sequences, with 25% as singletons. This sample also belongs to another study, concerning T cells of mothers and their children.

Sequencing was performed on blood. The receptors were gathered from a girl aged 2 to 10 in good health.

This chain joins TRBV29-1 and TRBJ2-5, with D possibly TRBD1 on 5 matching bases. Germline lookup yields CDR1 SQVTM and CDR2 ANQGSEA. Trimming removed 5 bases from V and 4 bases from J, with 14 bases in between. The CDR3 has 13 residues. Here the CDR3 reads CSVLPDSTETQYF. The CDR3 DNA sequence: TGCAGCGTTCTCCCCGACAGCACAGAGACCCAGTACTTC. Full variable domain (remainder filled in from reference TRBV29-1 and TRBJ2-5): SAVISQKPSRDICQRGTSLTIQCQVDSQVTMMFWYRQQPGQSLTLIATANQGSEATYESGFVIDKFPISRPNLTFSTLTVSNMSPEDSSIYLCSVLPDSTETQYFGPGTRLLVL.

This clonotype was seen more than once but under ten times. V and J are TRBV20-1 and TRBJ2-4; 10 nucleotides match TRBD2. The V segment lost 6 bases and the J segment 5 bases; nucleotides outside the gene matches: 7. Germline assignment: CDR1 DFQATT and CDR2 SNEGSKA (reference sequence). CDR3 length: 14 amino acids. CDR3 sequence: CSARTSGGENIQYF. In DNA, the CDR3 is TGCAGTGCGAGGACTAGCGGAGGAGAAAACATTCAGTACTTC.

This clonotype was observed a handful of times. The chain couples TRBV28 to TRBJ1-5, with unresolved D. This CDR3 contains 9 residues. The germline V gene has CDR1 MDHEN and CDR2 SYDVKM. Trimming pared 11 bases from V and 4 bases from J, leaving 3 bases between. DNA of the CDR3: TGTGCCGCAAATCAGCCCCAGCATTTT. This encodes CAANQPQHF.

The chain carries TRBV7-9 and TRBJ2-3; D may be TRBD1 or TRBD2 (5 bases each). The CDR3 runs to 17 residues. V dropped 3 bases and J dropped 0 bases, with 16 bases sitting between them. Germline-derived CDR1 and CDR2 are SEHNR and FQNEAQ (reference sequence). Here the CDR3 reads CASSFLGASLSTDTQYF. In DNA form, the CDR3 reads TGTGCCAGCAGCTTCCTCGGGGCTTCACTAAGCACAGATACGCAGTATTTT.

V is TRBV7-9 and J is TRBJ2-3; no firm D call. The CDR3 is 15 residues long. Germline values: CDR1 SEHNR, CDR2 FQNEAQ (reference sequence). V lost 4 bases, J lost 2 bases, and 13 bases lay in between. This CDR3 reads CASSSFLGLTDTQYF. For the CDR3, the DNA is TGTGCCAGCAGCTCCTTTCTAGGCCTCACAGATACGCAGTATTTT. Using reference TRBV7-9 and TRBJ2-3 for the parts outside the CDR3, the full variable domain is DTGVSQNPRHKITKRGQNVTFRCDPISEHNRLYWYRQTLGQGPEFLTYFQNEAQLEKSRLLSDRFSAERPKGSFSTLEIQRTEQGDSAMYLCASSSFLGLTDTQYFGPGTRLTVL.

This clonotype was found a few times. The chain combines TRBV5-6 with TRBJ1-6; D is ambiguous. CDR3 length equals 12 residues. Trimming took off 4 bases at V and 13 bases at J, with 12 bases between the two ends. The germline V gene has CDR1 SGHDT and CDR2 YYEEEE. The CDR3 reads CASSGKSPPLHF. The CDR3 nucleotides are TGTGCCAGCAGCGGCAAGTCACCCCCCCTCCACTTT.

The sample holds a few counts of this clonotype. This chain joins TRBV28 and TRBJ2-6; D gene uncertain. The J call is uncertain, as TRBJ2-7 better fits the DNA end. Germline CDR1 and CDR2: MDHEN and SYDVKM. CDR3 length: 11 residues. CDR3 loop: CASSSGWQQYF. The CDR3, as DNA: TGTGCCAGCAGCTCCGGCTGGCAGCAGTACTTC.